The 19 T cell receptor beta chains below all came from one sample that was sequenced in a study of Ad26.COV2.S vaccination and SARS-CoV-2 variants. This table comes from immunoSEQ multiplex PCR, and its TCRdb copy is limited to in-frame clones, with some not included. This sample has about 470,000 clones; roughly 91% occur once, and the top ten carry roughly 4%. The sample's treatment: some 20 received Ad26.COV2.S at low or high dose, single or two shots; roughly 5 received placebo; per-sample allocation not given. The samples were gathered on day 63 after the first injection of vaccine or placebo. The sequenced sample was peripheral blood, obtained in a trial of Ad26.COV2.S vaccine versus placebo. The receptors were gathered from a person aged 18-60 years who received the Ad26.COV2.S COVID-19 vaccine or a placebo.

The chain links TRBV10-2 to TRBJ2-7; 12 bases line up with TRBD1. The V segment lost 5 bases and the J segment 3 bases; nucleotides outside the gene matches: 8. Germline V gene data show CDR1 as WSHSY and CDR2 as SAAADI. This CDR3 contains 16 residues. This CDR3 reads CASSTGTGGIGYEQYF. The CDR3 nucleotides are TGCGCCAGCAGTACCGGGACAGGGGGCATCGGCTACGAGCAGTACTTC.

The genes are TRBV5-6 and TRBJ2-2, with TRBD1 identical over 7 bases. V lost 4 bases and J lost 2; bases outside the gene matches: 5. The CDR3 is made up of 15 amino acids. CDR1 is SGHDT and CDR2 is YYEEEE in the germline V gene. The DNA of the CDR3 is TGTGCCAGCAGCCCTTGGACAGGTAACACCGGGGAGCTGTTTTTT. Protein product: CASSPWTGNTGELFF.

The chain carries TRBV2 and TRBJ1-5; tentative D call: TRBD1 (5 bases). The germline CDR1 and CDR2 sequences are SNHLY and FYNNEI. This CDR3 comprises 15 residues. The ends were cut back, 1 base at V and 3 bases at J, with 10 bases in the middle. In DNA form, the CDR3 reads TGTGCCAGCAGTGAAGGTCAGGGAGACAATCAGCCCCAGCATTTT. This gives the protein CASSEGQGDNQPQHF. The full variable domain, its missing parts supplied by reference TRBV2 and TRBJ1-5, is EPEVTQTPSHQVTQMGQEVILRCVPISNHLYFYWYRQILGQKVEFLVSFYNNEISEKSEIFDDQFSVERPDGSNFTLKIRSTKLEDSAMYFCASSEGQGDNQPQHFGDGTRLSIL.

This clone was found a few times. The J gene is TRBJ1-2, the V gene TRBV3-1 (or the pseudogene TRBV3-2); no firm D call. The V end lost 3 bases, the J end lost 4 bases, and 9 bases lay between the germline ends. Looked up from germline, CDR1 is LGHDT and CDR2 is YNNKEL (reference sequence). The CDR3 length is 13 residues. The CDR3 sequence is CASSQADTYGYTF. The CDR3 region has the DNA TGTGCCAGCAGCCAGGCTGACACCTATGGCTACACCTTC.

This clone was recorded once. The chain couples TRBV13 to TRBJ1-2; D not resolved. There are 15 residues in the CDR3. The germline V gene encodes CDR1 PRHDT and CDR2 FYEKMQ (reference sequence). V lost 0 bases and J 5 bases, leaving 13 bases between the germline ends. CDR3: CASSLGQRETYGYTF. The CDR3, as DNA: TGTGCCAGCAGCTTAGGACAGAGGGAGACGTATGGCTACACCTTC.

The rearrangement uses TRBV28 and TRBJ2-2, with 9 bases fitting TRBD1. This CDR3 is built from 15 residues. From germline, CDR1 is MDHEN and CDR2 SYDVKM. With 6 bases clipped from V and 4 bases from J, the junction kept 6 bases outside the gene matches. This chain's CDR3 is CASRGDRAGTGELFF. The CDR3 DNA follows: TGTGCCAGCAGGGGGGACAGGGCGGGCACCGGGGAGCTGTTTTTT.

The chain is built from TRBV28 and TRBJ1-5; D ambiguous. This CDR3 is 14 amino acids long. Trimming took 2 bases from V and 3 from J, leaving 8 bases between them. Per the germline V gene, CDR1 is MDHEN and CDR2 is SYDVKM. CDR3 DNA sequence: TGTGCCAGCAGTTTAAACGGTTACAATCAGCCCCAGCATTTT. As protein: CASSLNGYNQPQHF.

The chain carries TRBV19 and TRBJ1-1; D unresolved. The CDR3 covers 13 residues. The V gene's germline CDR1 is LNHDA and CDR2 SQIVND (reference sequence). Trimming took off 0 bases at V and 4 bases at J, with 6 bases between the two ends. The CDR3 loop is CASSIEGFTEAFF. Here the CDR3 DNA reads TGTGCCAGTAGTATAGAGGGTTTCACTGAAGCTTTCTTT. Filled out from reference TRBV19 and TRBJ1-1, the complete variable domain reads DGGITQSPKYLFRKEGQNVTLSCEQNLNHDAMYWYRQDPGQGLRLIYYSQIVNDFQKGDIAEGYSVSREKKESFPLTVTSAQKNPTAFYLCASSIEGFTEAFFGQGTRLTVV.

This clone was picked up one time. V is TRBV19 and J is TRBJ2-6; D ambiguous. Germline V CDR1 and CDR2: LNHDA, SQIVND (reference sequence). The CDR3 is made up of 14 amino acids. V was pared by 7 bases and J by 2 bases, with 9 bases between. DNA of the CDR3: TGTGCCAGTACCGGCGACCCTGGGGCCAACGTCCTGACTTTC. It encodes CASTGDPGANVLTF.

The chain is built from TRBV7-2 and TRBJ2-5, with TRBD2 matching over 10 bases. This CDR3 is 19 amino acids long. Germline trimming cut 0 bases from V and 1 base from J; bases unmatched to any gene: 11. Germline assignment: CDR1 SGHTA and CDR2 FQGNSA. The CDR3 bases are TGTGCCAGCAGCTTAGCTTATAGCGGGAGGCCTAAAATCCAAGAGACCCAGTACTTC. Translated, it gives CASSLAYSGRPKIQETQYF.

This chain joins TRBV15 and TRBJ1-2, with a possible D match to TRBD1 (6 bases). This CDR3 region has 12 residues. Germline CDR1 reads LNHNV; CDR2 reads YYDKDF (reference sequence). Trimming cost V 0 bases and J 8 bases, with 7 bases left between them. CDR3 loop: CATSRDRGGYTF. CDR3 bases: TGTGCCACCAGCAGAGATAGGGGGGGCTACACCTTC.

This chain joins TRBV24-1 and TRBJ2-2; the D gene is possibly TRBD2 (6 bases). The CDR3 runs 13 residues. V was pared by 9 bases and J by 2 bases, with 9 bases between. The germline gives CDR1 KGHDR, CDR2 SFDVKD. The CDR3 sequence is CATRDFNTGELFF. The CDR3 DNA sequence: TGTGCCACCCGGGACTTTAACACCGGGGAGCTGTTTTTT.

The J gene is TRBJ1-3, the V gene TRBV15; D not resolved. Germline-derived CDR1 and CDR2 are LNHNV and YYDKDF (reference sequence). This CDR3 has 15 amino acids. V was pared by 0 bases and J by 0 bases, with 6 bases between. In DNA form, the CDR3 reads TGTGCCACCAGCAGAGATATCGGCTCTGGAAACACCATATATTTT. As protein: CATSRDIGSGNTIYF.

The chain is built from TRBV6-6 and TRBJ2-1, with 11 bases lining up with TRBD1. V shed 6 bases, J shed 5 bases, and the junction held 3 bases outside the gene matches. Germline CDR1 reads MNHNY; CDR2 reads SVGAGI (reference sequence). CDR3 length: 14 amino acids. The CDR3 nucleotides read TGTGCCAGCAGCCGGGACAGGGGGGACAATGAGCAGTTCTTC. It is translated as CASSRDRGDNEQFF.

The chain links TRBV28 to TRBJ2-5; no definite D call. Germline CDR1 and CDR2: MDHEN and SYDVKM. Between the trimmed V and J ends, which lost 5 bases and 1 base, there was a span of 14 bases. This CDR3 comprises 15 residues. The CDR3 region has the DNA TGTGCCAGCAGTCCGTCCCTGGCATCCCAAGAGACCCAGTACTTC. This codes for CASSPSLASQETQYF.

The chain employs TRBV5-6 and TRBJ1-3; D not certain. CDR1 is SGHDT, CDR2 YYEEEE, per germline. Between the trimmed V and J ends, which lost 4 bases and 0 bases, there was a span of 11 bases. The CDR3 runs 15 residues. The CDR3 is CASSLYSASGNTIYF. The DNA of the CDR3 is TGTGCCAGCAGCCTGTACAGCGCCTCTGGAAACACCATATATTTT.

The gene calls are TRBV7-9 and TRBJ2-5, with D unresolved. CDR3 length: 14 residues. Trimming shortened V by 3 bases and J by 5 bases, and 13 bases separated the two germline ends. Per germline, CDR1 SEHNR and CDR2 FQNEAQ (reference sequence). The CDR3, as DNA: TGTGCCAGCAGCTTGGTAATGCCCGGGGAGACCCAGTACTTC. The encoded protein is CASSLVMPGETQYF.

This chain joins TRBV19 and TRBJ1-5; D possibly corresponds to TRBD1 (5 bases). The CDR3 is 14 residues long. Germline V CDR1 and CDR2: LNHDA, SQIVND (reference sequence). Between the trimmed V and J ends, which lost 3 bases and 6 bases, there was a span of 12 bases. The CDR3 coding sequence is TGTGCCAGTAGTATTTCAGGGTTGGTTCAGCCCCAGCATTTT. Translated, it gives CASSISGLVQPQHF. The full variable domain, rest sourced from reference TRBV19 and TRBJ1-5, is DGGITQSPKYLFRKEGQNVTLSCEQNLNHDAMYWYRQDPGQGLRLIYYSQIVNDFQKGDIAEGYSVSREKKESFPLTVTSAQKNPTAFYLCASSISGLVQPQHFGDGTRLSIL.

The chain carries TRBV29-1 and TRBJ2-1, with D possibly called TRBD1 or TRBD2 (6 bases each). V lost 3 bases and J lost 6, with 21 bases in between. Germline V gene sequence: CDR1 SQVTM, CDR2 ANQGSEA. The CDR3 is made up of 16 amino acids. Here the CDR3 DNA reads TGCAGCGTTGATTACCCCCCGGGGGCGGCCGCCAATGAGCAGTTCTTC. As protein: CSVDYPPGAAANEQFF.